A single sample gave rise to the 6 T cell receptor beta chains below, sequenced in a study of beta chain features in type 1 diabetes. The sequenced template was cDNA made from the entire isolated RNA. Profiled with immunoSEQ multiplex PCR; TCRdb holds only in-frame clones, not every one. The table records 350,000 to 450,000 clones, roughly 16% of them present only once. The sequenced sample consisted of naive CD4+ T cells from blood. Receptors originate from a woman aged 18-29 years in good health.

The chain has TRBV7-9 and TRBJ2-6, with 10 positions matching TRBD1. The germline V gene has CDR1 SEHNR and CDR2 FQNEAQ (reference sequence). The CDR3 consists of 17 residues. The trim removed 1 base at V and 4 bases at J, leaving 4 bases unmatched. Here the CDR3 reads CASSLGQGATGANVLTF. CDR3 bases: TGTGCCAGCAGCTTAGGACAGGGGGCTACAGGGGCCAACGTCCTGACTTTC.

V is TRBV20-1 and J is TRBJ1-5, with unresolved D. The germline V and J ends were trimmed by 3 bases and 11 bases, with 11 bases remaining between them. The CDR3 extends over 11 amino acids. Germline V gene data show CDR1 as DFQATT and CDR2 as SNEGSKA (reference sequence). CDR3 sequence: CSASQQAAQHF. The CDR3 DNA is TGCAGTGCTAGTCAGCAGGCAGCCCAGCATTTT.

The chain links TRBV5-1 to TRBJ2-5; 7 bases align to TRBD1. Germline assignment: CDR1 SGHRS and CDR2 YFSETQ. The CDR3 runs 15 residues. Trimming removed 6 bases from V and 2 bases from J; junction bases left unmatched: 10. CDR3 bases: TGCGCCAGCAAAGGGGTAGGGACAGCTCAAGAGACCCAGTACTTC. It specifies CASKGVGTAQETQYF.

The rearrangement uses TRBV28 and TRBJ2-7; TRBD2 agrees at 8 bases. The CDR3 loop spans 14 amino acids. Per germline, CDR1 MDHEN and CDR2 SYDVKM. V was clipped by 3 bases and J by 4 bases; unmatched bases: 5. CDR3 loop: CASSLVGRGYEQYF. CDR3 bases: TGTGCCAGCAGTTTGGTCGGGAGGGGGTACGAGCAGTACTTC.

The CDR3 loop is CASSRQGAFSGTQYF. The DNA of the CDR3 is TGTGCCAGCAGTCGACAGGGCGCCTTTAGTGGGACCCAGTACTTC. V is TRBV27 and J is TRBJ2-5; 7 bases are shared with TRBD1. Germline V gene sequence: CDR1 MNHEY, CDR2 SMNVEV (reference sequence). V was clipped by 5 bases and J by 7 bases; unmatched bases: 13. CDR3 length equals 15 residues.

This clone has just a few counts. CDR3 in DNA: TGTGCCATCAGGGCCGACAATGAGCAGTTCTTC. Its translation is CAIRADNEQFF. This chain uses TRBV10-3 with TRBJ2-1, with D unclear. The length of the CDR3 is 11 residues. CDR1 ENHRY and CDR2 SYGVKD come from the germline V gene. Trimming took 6 bases from V and 5 from J, leaving 5 bases between them.